What follows is one TCR beta chain and its context. The target antigen is unknown. The sample comes from a study of shared clonotypes between healthy human individuals. The table came from immunoSEQ multiplex PCR; TCRdb's copy has only in-frame clones and leaves some out. There are hundreds of thousands of clones in the sample; 70% to 80% occur only once, and approximately 13% lies in the top ten. Study donors comprised healthy, HIV-negative adults devoid of recent acute infection or vaccination. Germline V lookup: CDR1 SGHNT, CDR2 YYREEE (reference sequence). V lost 4 bases and J lost 4; bases outside the gene matches: 8. CDR3 length: 17 residues. Overall study findings and caveats: Blood was the sole source, and tissue repertoires probably differ.

The receptor was derived from a woman aged 40-49 years in good health. Some clones in this sample may be carry-over from other donors' samples. Sequenced sample: PBMCs. The chain employs TRBV5-4 and TRBJ2-1; 13 bases match TRBD2. CDR3 region: CASSPGTSGTSYNEQFF. The CDR3 bases are TGTGCCAGCAGCCCCGGGACTAGCGGGACGAGTTACAATGAGCAGTTCTTC.